Listed here are 18 T cell receptor beta chains from one sample, sequenced in a study of OX40 agonist ivuxolimab in advanced cancers. The assay was immunoSEQ multiplex PCR, and TCRdb's table has in-frame clones only and misses some. The sample lists roughly 65,000 clones, roughly 90% seen once, with 0.25% to 0.35% in the top ten. The sample here was CD4+ or CD8+ T cells sorted from blood, taken in a trial of the OX40 agonist ivuxolimab. These receptors were obtained from an adult with an advanced solid tumor such as melanoma, head and neck, liver or kidney cancer.

This chain joins TRBV11-2 and TRBJ2-1, with unresolved D. V lost 5 bases, J lost 3 bases, and 17 bases lay in between. The length of the CDR3 is 16 residues. Germline CDR1 and CDR2: SGHAT and FQNNGV. The chain's CDR3 is CASSLGGPPIYNEQFF. As DNA, the CDR3 is TGTGCCAGCAGCCTCGGTGGGCCGCCGATCTACAATGAGCAGTTCTTC.

This clone appeared once. This chain connects TRBV27 to TRBJ1-4; 8 bases are shared with TRBD1. CDR1 is MNHEY, CDR2 SMNVEV, per germline (reference sequence). With 6 bases clipped from V and 5 bases from J, the junction kept 8 bases outside the gene matches. CDR3 length: 15 amino acids. The CDR3 region has the DNA TGTGCCAGCAGGGACAGGGCGACCGGAAATGAAAAACTGTTTTTT. Translation gives CASRDRATGNEKLFF.

The V and J genes are TRBV19 and TRBJ2-1; 8 positions agree with TRBD2. V was clipped by 4 bases and J by 6 bases; unmatched bases: 8. The CDR3 is made up of 15 amino acids. From germline, CDR1 is LNHDA and CDR2 SQIVND (reference sequence). CDR3 protein: CASSSRREGRNEQFF. The CDR3 region has the DNA TGTGCCAGTAGTAGTCGACGGGAGGGCCGCAATGAGCAGTTCTTC.

The chain combines TRBV7-7 with TRBJ2-2, with D maybe TRBD2 (5 bases). This CDR3 contains 13 residues. Trimming took off 2 bases at V and 7 bases at J, with 8 bases between the two ends. Germline CDR1 is SSHAT and CDR2 is FNYEAQ (reference sequence). The CDR3 sequence is CASSLSGIGELFF. CDR3 bases: TGTGCCAGCAGCTTATCGGGGATCGGGGAGCTGTTTTTT.

The genes are TRBV6-5 and TRBJ1-2; no definite D call. The CDR3 spans 14 residues. Germline V lookup: CDR1 MNHEY, CDR2 SVGAGI. The ends were cut back, 5 bases at V and 6 bases at J, with 16 bases in the middle. CDR3 bases: TGTGCCAGCAGTGAGATTGGCAGGCAAGATGGCTACACCTTC. Protein product: CASSEIGRQDGYTF.

The chain combines TRBV5-1 with TRBJ2-5; D is possibly TRBD1 (6 bases). V was clipped by 0 bases and J by 3 bases, with 18 bases between them. This CDR3 spans 17 amino acids. The germline V gene has CDR1 SGHRS and CDR2 YFSETQ. This CDR3 reads CASSLAYRARWEETQYF. The CDR3 DNA reads TGCGCCAGCAGCTTGGCTTACAGGGCTCGTTGGGAAGAGACCCAGTACTTC.

The chain joins TRBV2 to TRBJ2-2; D ambiguous. This CDR3 has 15 amino acids. The germline V gene has CDR1 SNHLY and CDR2 FYNNEI. V was shortened by 4 bases and J by 6 bases, with 15 bases between the two germline ends. DNA for the CDR3: TGTGCCAGCAGTGGGACGAACGCTGCGGCCGGGGAGCTGTTTTTT. Residues: CASSGTNAAAGELFF.

The J gene is TRBJ2-3, the V gene TRBV28; 13 nucleotides line up with TRBD2. Unmatched junction bases numbered 4, after V lost 5 bases and J lost 2 bases. The CDR3 covers 16 residues. The V gene's germline CDR1 is MDHEN and CDR2 SYDVKM. CDR3 amino acids: CASSVTSGGTTDTQYF. DNA of the CDR3: TGTGCCAGCAGTGTGACTAGCGGGGGGACCACAGATACGCAGTATTTT.

The J gene is TRBJ2-2, the V gene TRBV6-5; D is possibly TRBD2 (6 bases). Germline V lookup: CDR1 MNHEY, CDR2 SVGAGI. V lost 7 bases to trimming and J lost 4 bases, with 16 bases between them. CDR3 length: 15 residues. CDR3 sequence: CASKVRDRATGELFF. CDR3 DNA sequence: TGTGCCAGCAAGGTGCGGGACCGAGCCACCGGGGAGCTGTTTTTT.

J is TRBJ2-7 and V is TRBV4-1, with D tentatively TRBD2 (6 bases). This CDR3 spans 14 amino acids. With 8 bases removed from V and 3 bases from J, the gap between germline ends came to 17 bases. Germline V gene sequence: CDR1 MGHRA, CDR2 YSYEKL. This CDR3 reads CASGRLSGDYEQYF. CDR3 coding DNA: TGCGCCAGCGGCCGACTTTCGGGGGACTACGAGCAGTACTTC.

V and J are TRBV5-1 and TRBJ2-3; TRBD2 agrees at 8 bases. V was pared by 3 bases and J by 4 bases, with 7 bases of the junction left unmatched. CDR1 and CDR2 from the germline V gene are SGHRS and YFSETQ. This CDR3 spans 15 amino acids. The CDR3 reads CASSSVGLESDTQYF. As DNA, the CDR3 is TGCGCCAGCAGCTCGGTGGGACTAGAGTCAGATACGCAGTATTTT.

CDR3: CASSYLPGLGNTIYF. The CDR3 DNA reads TGTGCCAGCAGCTACCTGCCGGGGCTGGGAAACACCATATATTTT. This sequence joins TRBV5-5 and TRBJ1-3, with TRBD1 as a possible D gene (5 bases). CDR1 is SGHKS and CDR2 is YYEKEE in the germline V gene (reference sequence). The CDR3 spans 15 residues. Between the trimmed V and J ends, which lost 3 bases and 4 bases, there was a span of 14 bases.

In its sample, this clone was seen once. The rearrangement links TRBV7-9 to TRBJ1-3, with D possibly TRBD1 on 6 matching bases. Germline CDR1 SEHNR, CDR2 FQNEAQ (reference sequence). V was shortened by 7 bases and J by 2 bases, with 9 bases between the two germline ends. The CDR3 contains 13 residues. CDR3 bases: TGTGCCAGCACCCCAGGGGCTGGAAACACCATATATTTT. Its translation: CASTPGAGNTIYF.

This clone was seen a handful of times. V is TRBV5-1 and J is TRBJ2-5; a weak D match, TRBD2 (5 bases). The ends were cut back, 5 bases at V and 0 bases at J, with 11 bases in the middle. The germline V gene encodes CDR1 SGHRS and CDR2 YFSETQ. This CDR3 spans 14 amino acids. CDR3 residues: CASRSPGYQETQYF. The CDR3 DNA reads as TGCGCCAGCAGATCGCCGGGGTACCAAGAGACCCAGTACTTC.

The rearrangement links TRBV29-1 to TRBJ2-7; 12 bases agree with TRBD1. The CDR3 is 16 amino acids. In germline, CDR1 is SQVTM, CDR2 ANQGSEA. J was trimmed by 4 bases and V by 6 bases; bases with no gene match: 13. The DNA for the CDR3 is TGCAGCGTCGCCGGGACAGGGGGCGCGGTGAGGTACGAGCAGTACTTC. Translation: CSVAGTGGAVRYEQYF.

V is TRBV9 and J is TRBJ2-1; TRBD2 agrees at 11 bases. CDR1 and CDR2 from the germline V gene are SGDLS and YYNGEE. CDR3 size: 15 residues. Losses at the gene ends were 2 bases for V and 5 bases for J; bases not matched to a gene: 3. The CDR3 nucleotides read TGTGCCAGCAGCGTGGGACTAGCGGAAGACAATGAGCAGTTCTTC. Its protein product is CASSVGLAEDNEQFF.

The chain recombines TRBV7-8 with TRBJ2-3; D unresolved. V was pared by 5 bases and J by 2 bases, with 14 bases between. Germline CDR1 reads SGHVS; CDR2 reads FQNEAQ. The CDR3 covers 15 residues. CDR3 sequence (DNA): TGTGCCAGCAGCCCTACCCCCCCAGTCACAGATACGCAGTATTTT. Protein sequence: CASSPTPPVTDTQYF.

This chain connects TRBV27 to TRBJ2-7; no clear D gene. Trimming stripped 3 bases from V and 2 bases from J, with 8 bases between. Germline CDR1 and CDR2: MNHEY and SMNVEV (reference sequence). This CDR3 is built from 13 residues. CDR3: CASSFYSTYEQYF. For the CDR3, the DNA is TGTGCCAGCAGTTTCTACAGCACCTACGAGCAGTACTTC.